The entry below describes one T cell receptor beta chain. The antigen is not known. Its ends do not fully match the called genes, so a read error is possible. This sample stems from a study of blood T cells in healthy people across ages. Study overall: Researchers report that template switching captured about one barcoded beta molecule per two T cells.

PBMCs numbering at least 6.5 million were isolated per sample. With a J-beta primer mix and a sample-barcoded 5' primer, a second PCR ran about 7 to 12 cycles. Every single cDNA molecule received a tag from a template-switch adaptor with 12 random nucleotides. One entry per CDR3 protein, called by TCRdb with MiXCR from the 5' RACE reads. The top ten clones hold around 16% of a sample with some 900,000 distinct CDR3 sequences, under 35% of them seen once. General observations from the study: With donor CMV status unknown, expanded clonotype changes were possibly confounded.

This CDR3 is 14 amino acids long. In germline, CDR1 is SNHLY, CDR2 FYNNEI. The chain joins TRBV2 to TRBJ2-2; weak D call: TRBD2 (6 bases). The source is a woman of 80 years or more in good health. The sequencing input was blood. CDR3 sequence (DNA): TGTGCCGGCAGTGAACAGCGGGACACCGGGGAGCTGTTTTTT. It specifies CAGSEQRDTGELFF.